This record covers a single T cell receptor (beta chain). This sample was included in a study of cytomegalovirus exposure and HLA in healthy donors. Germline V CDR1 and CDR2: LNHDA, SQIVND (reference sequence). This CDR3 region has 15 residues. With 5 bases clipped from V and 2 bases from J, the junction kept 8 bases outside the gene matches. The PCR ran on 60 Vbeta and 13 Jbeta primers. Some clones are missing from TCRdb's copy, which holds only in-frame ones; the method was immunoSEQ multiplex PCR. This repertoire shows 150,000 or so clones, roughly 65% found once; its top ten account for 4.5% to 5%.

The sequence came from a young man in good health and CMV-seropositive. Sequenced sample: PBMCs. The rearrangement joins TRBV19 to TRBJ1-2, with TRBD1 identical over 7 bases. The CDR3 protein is CASSPGTARNYGYTF. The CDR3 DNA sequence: TGTGCCAGTAGTCCGGGGACAGCTCGAAACTATGGCTACACCTTC.